This is a list of T cell receptor beta chains from one sample in a study of T cell responses to AZD1222 COVID-19 vaccine. Only in-frame clones appear in the TCRdb table, and some are missing; sequencing was by immunoSEQ multiplex PCR. The table has more than 100,000 clones, approximately 85% seen once. The specimen was peripheral blood, collected 28 days after the second dose of the MenACWY control vaccine. These receptors originate from an adult who received the MenACWY meningococcal vaccine as a control. Both conserved end residues are part of each CDR3. The D gene is left open where the match is weak. The listing skips clone size in some rows; elsewhere it reads once, few, many or a size class.

J gene	clone size	V gene	CDR3 length	D gene	CDR3 protein	CDR3 DNA
TRBJ1-1	NA	TRBV3-1/TRBV3-2	14	TRBD1	CASSQQGGNTEAFF	TGTGCCAGCAGCCAACAGGGGGGGAACACTGAAGCTTTCTTT
TRBJ1-2	NA	TRBV7-9	14	NA	CASSLTAGNYGYTF	TGTGCCAGCAGCTTGACCGCGGGGAACTATGGCTACACCTTC
TRBJ1-1	NA	TRBV12-3/TRBV12-4	12	NA	CASSHGNTEAFF	TGTGCCAGCAGTCATGGGAACACTGAAGCTTTCTTT
TRBJ2-7	NA	TRBV7-2	15	NA	CASSLRTGAGYEQYF	TGTGCCAGCAGCCTACGGACAGGAGCGGGCTACGAGCAGTACTTC
TRBJ2-2	NA	TRBV6-2/TRBV6-3	15	TRBD2	CASSPRTSGAGELFF	TGTGCCAGCAGTCCCCGGACTAGCGGGGCCGGGGAGCTGTTTTTT
TRBJ1-4	NA	TRBV5-1	14	NA	CASSSGGTNEKLFF	TGCGCCAGCAGCTCGGGAGGTACTAATGAAAAACTGTTTTTT
TRBJ1-4	NA	TRBV30	12	NA	CAWRTEWAKLFF	TGTGCCTGGAGGACAGAATGGGCAAAACTGTTTTTT
TRBJ1-2	few	TRBV19	13	NA	CASRPSANYGYTF	TGTGCCAGTAGACCAAGCGCTAACTATGGCTACACCTTC
TRBJ2-7	NA	TRBV6-6	13	TRBD2	CASTPRTSGEQYF	TGTGCCAGCACCCCCCGGACTAGCGGAGAGCAGTACTTC
TRBJ2-7	NA	TRBV2	14	NA	CASSEEGTSYEQYF	TGTGCCAGCAGTGAAGAAGGAACCTCCTACGAGCAGTACTTC
TRBJ1-5	NA	TRBV3-1/TRBV3-2	15	TRBD1	CASSRGQGGSQPQHF	TGTGCCAGCAGTCGGGGACAGGGGGGCAGTCAGCCCCAGCATTTT
TRBJ1-1	NA	TRBV28	11	NA	CASRANTEAFF	TGTGCCAGCAGAGCAAACACTGAAGCTTTCTTT
TRBJ2-1	NA	TRBV7-2	16	NA	CASSSTYNRGYNEQFF	TGTGCCAGCAGCTCCACCTACAACCGGGGCTACAATGAGCAGTTCTTC
TRBJ1-2	NA	TRBV10-3	14	TRBD1	CAISGTGINYGYTF	TGTGCCATCAGTGGGACAGGGATAAACTATGGCTACACCTTC
TRBJ2-7	NA	TRBV5-1	14	NA	CASSPRAGTYEQYF	TGCGCCAGCAGCCCGAGAGCAGGGACCTACGAGCAGTACTTC
TRBJ1-6	NA	TRBV7-2	13	NA	CASRSPANSPLHF	TGTGCCAGCAGATCTCCGGCAAATTCACCCCTCCACTTT
TRBJ2-5	NA	TRBV21-1	16	NA	CASSTRLAGDEETQYF	TGTGCCAGCAGCACCCGACTAGCGGGGGATGAAGAGACCCAGTACTTC
TRBJ2-1	once	TRBV5-1	16	NA	CASSLNAGNSYNEQFF	TGCGCCAGCAGCTTGAACGCAGGGAACTCCTACAATGAGCAGTTCTTC
TRBJ1-5	NA	TRBV6-5	14	TRBD1	CASSPDRWHQPQHF	TGTGCCAGCAGTCCGGACAGGTGGCATCAGCCCCAGCATTTT
TRBJ1-2	NA	TRBV19	14	NA	CASSIVIREWGYTF	TGTGCCAGTAGTATAGTGATAAGAGAATGGGGCTACACCTTC
TRBJ1-1	NA	TRBV5-4	15	NA	CASSPFSGVDTEAFF	TGTGCCAGCAGCCCGTTCTCGGGGGTGGACACTGAAGCTTTCTTT
TRBJ1-1	NA	TRBV4-1	14	NA	CASSQLGGRPRAFF	TGCGCCAGCAGCCAATTAGGGGGGCGTCCGCGGGCTTTCTTT
TRBJ2-5	NA	TRBV12-3/TRBV12-4	13	NA	CASRPPGEETQYF	TGTGCCAGCAGGCCACCGGGAGAAGAGACCCAGTACTTC
TRBJ2-1	NA	TRBV21-1	15	NA	CATVYSGNQYNEQFF	TGTGCCACCGTGTATAGCGGGAACCAATACAATGAGCAGTTCTTC
TRBJ1-6	NA	TRBV28	15	NA	CASSEPSSYNSPLHF	TGTGCCAGCAGTGAACCCAGCTCCTATAATTCACCCCTCCACTTT
TRBJ2-5	NA	TRBV11-2	15	NA	CASSRKGETQETQYF	TGTGCCAGCAGTCGGAAAGGGGAGACCCAAGAGACCCAGTACTTC
TRBJ1-2	once	TRBV5-6	14	NA	CASSLAGGYYGYTF	TGTGCCAGCAGCTTGGCCGGAGGGTACTATGGCTACACCTTC
TRBJ1-4	NA	TRBV6-2/TRBV6-3	16	NA	CASSYKTGPTNEKLFF	TGTGCCAGCAGTTACAAGACAGGCCCAACTAATGAAAAACTGTTTTTT
TRBJ2-6	NA	TRBV28	15	NA	CASSLALPGANVLTF	TGTGCCAGCAGTTTAGCGCTCCCTGGGGCCAACGTCCTGACTTTC
TRBJ1-2	NA	TRBV6-4	13	TRBD1	CASSGQGNYGYTF	TGTGCCAGCAGTGGACAGGGTAACTATGGCTACACCTTC
TRBJ2-1	NA	TRBV11-3	13	NA	CASSSTSVGEQFF	TGTGCCAGCAGCTCAACTTCAGTGGGTGAGCAGTTCTTC
TRBJ1-6	few	TRBV5-1	14	TRBD1	CASSFRTGNSPLHF	TGCGCCAGCAGCTTCCGGACAGGGAATTCACCCCTCCACTTT
TRBJ1-2	NA	TRBV18	13	TRBD1	CASSPGTDYGYTF	TGTGCCAGCTCCCCCGGGACAGACTATGGCTACACCTTC
TRBJ1-3	NA	TRBV6-6	17	NA	CASSLTGTQVAGNTIYF	TGTGCCAGCAGTCTTACCGGGACACAGGTCGCGGGAAACACCATATATTTT
TRBJ2-1	NA	TRBV3-1/TRBV3-2	12	TRBD2	CASNLAGGEQFF	TGTGCCAGCAACCTAGCGGGGGGGGAGCAGTTCTTC
TRBJ2-1	NA	TRBV28	13	NA	CAAEGKVSNEQFF	TGTGCCGCGGAGGGAAAGGTTAGCAATGAGCAGTTCTTC
TRBJ2-3	once	TRBV11-2	15	TRBD2	CASSSRLASTDTQYF	TGTGCCAGCAGCTCCCGACTAGCTAGCACAGATACGCAGTATTTT
TRBJ2-7	NA	TRBV24-1	15	TRBD1	CATSDRTGGLRGQYF	TGTGCCACCAGTGATCGTACAGGGGGTCTACGAGGGCAGTACTTC
TRBJ2-5	once	TRBV2	14	TRBD1	CASSTGQGVETQYF	TGTGCCAGCAGTACGGGACAGGGGGTTGAGACCCAGTACTTC
TRBJ1-6	NA	TRBV11-3	12	NA	CASPPVESPLHF	TGTGCCAGCCCCCCGGTGGAGTCACCCCTCCACTTT
TRBJ2-1	NA	TRBV7-2	13	NA	CASSLGPEREQFF	TGTGCCAGCAGCCTCGGACCCGAGAGAGAGCAGTTCTTC
TRBJ2-1	NA	TRBV5-6	17	TRBD1	CASSPSTQGVWGNEQFF	TGTGCCAGCAGCCCTTCTACACAGGGGGTGTGGGGGAATGAGCAGTTCTTC
TRBJ1-2	NA	TRBV27	15	NA	CASTGWGGSQGGYTF	TGTGCCAGCACCGGATGGGGGGGTAGCCAAGGGGGCTACACCTTC
TRBJ2-7	NA	TRBV7-9	14	NA	CASSFTTGEGEQYF	TGTGCCAGCAGCTTTACGACGGGAGAGGGCGAGCAGTACTTC
TRBJ2-6	NA	TRBV21-1	18	NA	CASNERGFPDSGANVLTF	TGTGCCAGCAACGAAAGGGGGTTCCCGGACTCTGGGGCCAACGTCCTGACTTTC
TRBJ1-1	NA	TRBV4-2	17	TRBD1	CASSQDIPGGKNTEAFF	TGTGCCAGCAGCCAAGATATCCCAGGGGGAAAGAACACTGAAGCTTTCTTT
TRBJ2-5	NA	TRBV7-2	15	NA	CASSLGGPLGETQYF	TGTGCCAGCAGCTTAGGGGGTCCACTAGGGGAGACCCAGTACTTC
TRBJ1-1	few	TRBV2	15	NA	CASSRQSYSGTEAFF	TGTGCCAGCAGCCGCCAATCTTACAGTGGCACTGAAGCTTTCTTT
TRBJ2-2	NA	TRBV6-5	12	NA	CATTEYTGELFF	TGTGCCACCACCGAATACACCGGGGAGCTGTTTTTT
TRBJ2-1	NA	TRBV19	16	NA	CASSTLTGRRVAEQFF	TGTGCCAGTAGTACCCTGACAGGCCGTAGGGTAGCTGAGCAGTTCTTC
TRBJ1-2	NA	TRBV9	13	NA	CASSPQLNYGYTF	TGTGCCAGCAGCCCACAACTTAACTATGGCTACACCTTC
TRBJ1-2	NA	TRBV7-3	13	NA	CASSSNRGLGYTF	TGTGCCAGCAGCTCTAACCGGGGACTAGGCTACACCTTC